This TCR beta chain was identified during a study of T cells in Graves' hyperthyroidism and ophthalmopathy. Amplification of TCR beta CDR3 regions used RNA as the template. When the TCR CDR3 underwent first-round RT-PCR, the HTBI primer set was used. TCRdb passed the multiplex PCR reads through MiXCR, listing each CDR3 protein once. The sample contains 480,000 or so distinct CDR3 sequences, around 50% of which appear only once. Lactation, pregnancy, other autoimmune disease or uncontrolled infection excluded patients. The CDR3 is made up of 15 amino acids. Trimming took 7 bases from V and 0 from J; bases not matched to a gene: 7. Germline CDR1 reads SGHRS; CDR2 reads YFSETQ. This clonotype was observed at least ten times. Its specificity is unknown. Study results and caveats: A model using 13 V-J features told ophthalmopathy apart from stable hyperthyroidism.

The sequence was collected from an adult woman with Graves' disease, either hyperthyroidism or ophthalmopathy (not recorded which). The specimen was peripheral blood or thyroid tissue (not recorded which). V is TRBV5-1 and J is TRBJ1-1, with 9 bases that match TRBD1. The CDR3 loop reads CASRRDRVVNTEAFF. CDR3 coding DNA: TGCGCCAGCCGCCGGGACAGGGTAGTGAACACTGAAGCTTTCTTT.